The present TCR beta chain was sequenced within a study of T cells after yellow fever vaccination. Points from the study as a whole: Contamination by abundant bulk-population clonotypes could be present in FACS-sorted repertoires. Most primary-vaccination clones reappeared after the booster (about 97% CD4, approximately 88% CD8). Weaker overall, the secondary response nonetheless peaked faster (day 5 versus 15).

5'RACE template switching added a universal primer site and UMIs to TCR cDNA. TCRdb redid the calling of the 5' RACE reads with MiXCR, one entry per CDR3 protein. The sample yields some 340,000 distinct CDR3 sequences, over 4% seen once. This clonotype was seen a few times. Its antigen remains unknown. A much larger clone lies one base from this, so it may be a read error. The source was PBMCs, collected 5 days after the yellow fever booster vaccination. The clonotype originates from a man in his late teens or twenties who received the YFV17D yellow fever vaccine.

The CDR3 sequence is CASSYVGYQETQYF. Written as DNA, the CDR3 is TGTGCCAGCAGTTACGTCGGGTACCAAGAGACCCAGTACTTC. The chain joins TRBV27 to TRBJ2-5; D is unclear. The V gene's germline CDR1 is MNHEY and CDR2 SMNVEV (reference sequence). The ends were cut back, 4 bases at V and 0 bases at J, with 9 bases in the middle. The CDR3 is 14 amino acids.